This TCR beta chain comes out of a study of CD8 T cells in ankylosing spondylitis. Study-wide findings and caveats: Eight or nine highly homologous variants formed a TCR beta motif that appeared characteristic of ankylosing spondylitis blood. In ankylosing spondylitis patients, matched synovial fluid reportedly showed significant enrichment of disease-linked clones. Disease-linked clones were CD8+ and relatively rare in peripheral blood. In synovial fluid and blood from reactive arthritis, some motif variants were previously reported.

With molecular barcodes, quantitative 5'-RACE was used to make the TCR beta libraries. From the 5' RACE reads, TCRdb called clonotypes with MiXCR, one entry per CDR3 protein. The table lists roughly 220,000 distinct CDR3 sequences, around 17% of them singletons. Germline lookup yields CDR1 DFQATT and CDR2 SNEGSKA (reference sequence). The CDR3 spans 14 residues. The V end lost 0 bases, the J end lost 3 bases, and 9 bases lay between the germline ends. Regarding this clonotype: Its antigen remains unidentified.

This clonotype originated in a male donor with ankylosing spondylitis. Input material: blood, either unsorted or a sorted T cell fraction (not recorded which). This chain uses TRBV20-1 with TRBJ1-5; a possible D gene is TRBD1 (5 bases). The CDR3 reads CSARDATVNQPQHF. DNA of the CDR3: TGCAGTGCTAGAGATGCGACAGTCAATCAGCCCCAGCATTTT.